A selection of T cell receptor beta chains follows, all from one sample in a study of blood T cell repertoires in COVID-19. Sequencing used immunoSEQ multiplex PCR; TCRdb keeps in-frame clones, though not all of them. The data hold roughly 210,000 clones, with about 87% observed a single time. Sequenced: peripheral blood. The receptor source for this set is a man aged 70 or older with acute or convalescent COVID-19. The CDR3 runs from the conserved cysteine through the conserved F or W. The order of the fields is D gene, clone size, V gene, J gene, CDR3 protein, CDR3 DNA. A D gene is named only where the DNA matches it firmly. Size values are once, few and many counts, or a class for expanded clones, and some rows have none.

TRBD1	-	TRBV28	TRBJ1-2	CASSSTTGTGSSGYTF	TGTGCCAGCAGTTCTACCACCGGGACAGGAAGCAGTGGCTACACCTTC
-	-	TRBV27	TRBJ1-1	CASSPRQASVSEAFF	TGTGCCAGCAGTCCACGACAGGCGTCGGTTTCTGAAGCTTTCTTT
-	-	TRBV6-4	TRBJ2-3	CATSRDTQYF	TGTGCCACCTCCCGGGATACGCAGTATTTT
-	few	TRBV9	TRBJ2-2	CASSAPGLRAGELFF	TGTGCCAGCAGCGCCCCGGGACTCAGGGCCGGGGAGCTGTTTTTT
-	once	TRBV19	TRBJ2-1	CASSPDGSYNEQFF	TGTGCCAGTAGTCCCGACGGGTCCTACAATGAGCAGTTCTTC
TRBD2	-	TRBV7-2	TRBJ2-5	CASSLVTSGRTQETQYF	TGTGCCAGCAGCTTGGTGACTAGCGGGAGAACCCAAGAGACCCAGTACTTC
-	-	TRBV18	TRBJ2-6	CASSPGQAGANVLTF	TGTGCCAGCTCACCAGGGCAGGCTGGGGCCAACGTCCTGACTTTC
-	-	TRBV5-1	TRBJ1-2	CASKDSYGYTF	TGCGCCAGCAAGGACTCCTATGGCTACACCTTC
-	-	TRBV10-2	TRBJ2-5	CASSDWSFQQETQYF	TGCGCCAGCAGTGATTGGTCCTTCCAGCAAGAGACCCAGTACTTC
-	-	TRBV24-1	TRBJ2-7	CATSDGQAGADEQYF	TGTGCCACCAGTGATGGTCAGGCAGGGGCCGACGAGCAGTACTTC
TRBD1	once	TRBV11-2	TRBJ2-4	CASSLDRLRTGRNIQYF	TGTGCCAGCAGCTTAGATCGACTTAGGACAGGGAGAAACATTCAGTACTTC
TRBD2	once	TRBV6-5	TRBJ2-1	CASWTSGRLNEQFF	TGTGCCAGCTGGACTAGCGGGAGACTCAATGAGCAGTTCTTC
-	-	TRBV7-7	TRBJ1-1	CASSLQEGTEAFF	TGTGCCAGCAGCTTACAGGAAGGCACTGAAGCTTTCTTT
-	-	TRBV5-4	TRBJ1-2	CASSIGTMNRGYTF	TGTGCCAGCAGCATCGGGACAATGAATCGGGGCTACACCTTC
TRBD1	-	TRBV29-1	TRBJ2-5	CSVEGGQGYETQYF	TGCAGCGTTGAAGGAGGACAGGGTTACGAGACCCAGTACTTC
TRBD2	-	TRBV19	TRBJ2-1	CASSIPGLATLEQFF	TGTGCCAGTAGTATTCCGGGACTAGCGACGTTGGAGCAGTTCTTC
-	-	TRBV6-6	TRBJ1-5	CASSTTRGGNQPQHF	TGTGCCAGCAGTACTACCAGGGGCGGCAATCAGCCCCAGCATTTT
TRBD2	-	TRBV5-4	TRBJ2-1	CASSFGLAGTYNEQFF	TGTGCCAGCAGCTTTGGACTAGCGGGAACCTACAATGAGCAGTTCTTC
TRBD1	-	TRBV18	TRBJ1-6	CASSQWTGGNSPLHF	TGTGCCAGCTCACAATGGACAGGGGGTAATTCACCCCTCCACTTT
TRBD2	-	TRBV7-3	TRBJ2-1	CASSLTPGLAGSGNEQFF	TGTGCCAGCAGCTTAACTCCCGGACTAGCAGGGTCCGGAAATGAGCAGTTCTTC
-	-	TRBV5-1	TRBJ2-7	CASSFTSAYEQYF	TGCGCCAGCAGCTTTACATCCGCCTACGAGCAGTACTTC
TRBD2	few	TRBV5-1	TRBJ2-7	CASSLAGLAGGSEQYF	TGCGCCAGCAGCTTGGCCGGGCTAGCGGGAGGGAGCGAGCAGTACTTC
-	-	TRBV28	TRBJ2-5	CASRGPQETQYF	TGTGCCAGTCGCGGGCCCCAAGAGACCCAGTACTTC
TRBD2	few	TRBV5-8	TRBJ2-7	CASSLGRTSGGLSSYEQYF	TGTGCCAGCAGCTTGGGGAGGACTAGCGGGGGATTAAGCTCCTACGAGCAGTACTTC
TRBD1	-	TRBV19	TRBJ1-1	CASSSFVWRGPKMNTEAFF	TGTGCCAGTAGTAGTTTTGTTTGGAGGGGGCCTAAAATGAACACTGAAGCTTTCTTT
TRBD1	-	TRBV19	TRBJ1-2	CASRTGWDYGYTF	TGTGCCAGTAGGACAGGGTGGGACTATGGCTACACCTTC
-	-	TRBV3-1/TRBV3-2	TRBJ1-5	CASSQDQARYQPQHF	TGTGCCAGCAGCCAAGATCAGGCAAGATATCAGCCCCAGCATTTT
-	-	TRBV18	TRBJ2-5	CASSPPSPGETQYF	TGTGCCAGCTCACCACCTAGCCCCGGAGAGACCCAGTACTTC
-	few	TRBV2	TRBJ1-1	CASRENRAGANTEAFF	TGTGCCAGCAGGGAAAACCGGGCAGGGGCGAACACTGAAGCTTTCTTT
-	-	TRBV29-1	TRBJ2-5	CSVVGLQETQYF	TGCAGCGTTGTTGGACTACAAGAGACCCAGTACTTC
TRBD1	-	TRBV5-1	TRBJ2-1	CASSSGTGGSDEQFF	TGCGCCAGCAGCTCCGGGACAGGGGGTTCTGACGAGCAGTTCTTC
-	-	TRBV28	TRBJ1-4	CASSSPIETATNEKLFF	TGTGCCAGCAGTTCCCCCATTGAGACAGCAACTAATGAAAAACTGTTTTTT
TRBD1	-	TRBV30	TRBJ1-2	CAWRGQGRNGYTF	TGTGCCTGGAGGGGACAGGGGAGAAATGGCTACACCTTC
TRBD1	-	TRBV5-4	TRBJ2-2	CASSSSGQGVGELFF	TGTGCCAGCAGCTCCAGCGGACAGGGGGTCGGGGAGCTGTTTTTT
TRBD2	-	TRBV9	TRBJ2-3	CASSAGTSGSTDTQYF	TGTGCCAGCAGCGCGGGGACTAGCGGGAGCACAGATACGCAGTATTTT
-	once	TRBV20-1	TRBJ2-4	CSARAQSIQYF	TGCAGTGCTAGGGCCCAATCTATTCAGTACTTC
-	-	TRBV29-1	TRBJ1-1	CSALRTEAFF	TGCAGCGCCCTCAGGACTGAAGCTTTCTTT
-	-	TRBV7-3	TRBJ1-2	CASSLNPVSLGSSYGYTF	TGTGCCAGCAGCTTAAACCCCGTATCGCTGGGGAGTTCATATGGCTACACCTTC
-	-	TRBV11-1	TRBJ1-1	CASSLQGYVANTEAFF	TGTGCCAGCAGCTTACAGGGTTATGTAGCGAACACTGAAGCTTTCTTT
-	-	TRBV28	TRBJ1-5	CATVVEGLSQHF	TGTGCCACCGTGGTTGAGGGTTTGTCCCAGCATTTT
TRBD1	-	TRBV9	TRBJ2-5	CASSVTGGATETQYF	TGTGCCAGCAGCGTGACAGGGGGCGCGACAGAGACCCAGTACTTC
TRBD1	-	TRBV7-3	TRBJ2-2	CATGQGASNTGELFF	TGTGCCACCGGACAGGGGGCGTCGAACACCGGGGAGCTGTTTTTT
TRBD1	-	TRBV29-1	TRBJ2-1	CSVRDRSSYNEQFF	TGCAGCGTCCGGGACAGGAGCTCCTACAATGAGCAGTTCTTC
TRBD1	-	TRBV7-2	TRBJ1-5	CASSLGGGWNQPQHF	TGTGCCAGCAGCCTTGGAGGGGGCTGGAATCAGCCCCAGCATTTT
-	-	TRBV2	TRBJ2-7	CASTGGYEQYF	TGTGCCAGCACCGGGGGTTACGAGCAGTACTTC
-	once	TRBV12-3/TRBV12-4	TRBJ2-1	CASSLGKYNEQFF	TGTGCCAGCAGTTTGGGCAAGTACAATGAGCAGTTCTTC
-	-	TRBV24-1	TRBJ2-3	CATSTPDSPTDTQYF	TGTGCCACCTCTACCCCGGACAGCCCCACAGATACGCAGTATTTT